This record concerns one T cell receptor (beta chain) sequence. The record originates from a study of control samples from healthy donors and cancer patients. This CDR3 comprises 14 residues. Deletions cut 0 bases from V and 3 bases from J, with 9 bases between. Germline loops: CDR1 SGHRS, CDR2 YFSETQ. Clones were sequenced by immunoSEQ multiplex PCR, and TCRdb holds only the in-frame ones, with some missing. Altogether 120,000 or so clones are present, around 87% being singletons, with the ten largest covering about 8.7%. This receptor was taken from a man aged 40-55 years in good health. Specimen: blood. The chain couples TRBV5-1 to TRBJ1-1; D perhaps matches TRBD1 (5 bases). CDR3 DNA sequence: TGCGCCAGCAGCTTGGACGCAGGGTACACTGAAGCTTTCTTT. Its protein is CASSLDAGYTEAFF.